This note documents a single T cell receptor (beta chain) sequence. This clone's antigen is unknown. Base qualities are missing; no much larger clone stands one base away. The CDR3 regions of human TCRbeta chains were analyzed by immunosequencing. The authors' analysis ran thus. TCRs in the repertoires were compared against a reference library of SARS-CoV-2-specific TCRs that had been generated with the MIRA antigen-specificity platform. Breadth was defined as the fraction of unique TCRs that were SARS-CoV-2-associated, and depth was defined as the fraction of total T cells that were SARS-CoV-2-associated. Using the MIRA data, each spike-specific TCR was mapped to the spike region that the TCR reacts to and placed in a CD4 or CD8 class. Log10-transformed breadth and depth values were compared by one-way ANOVA with Sidak's multiple comparisons tests. Held by TCRdb, this immuneACCESS table contains in-frame sequences only and omits some clones. Under half of the omission traces to an unresolved V gene where checked; the cause of the rest is unknown. V, J and clone size are those of that table, while D and trimming were read from the DNA. Present in this sample are approximately 150,000 clones, 75% to 95% of which were seen just once. Roughly 3.2% of the sample is held by the ten biggest clonotypes.

This sample is part of a study of T cell responses to AZD1222 COVID-19 vaccine (dated by TCRdb to the early 2020s). Looking at the study overall: A total of just over 230 trial participants underwent TCR sequencing, of whom 200 to 220 had received two doses of AZD1222 and around 26 had received two doses of the MenACWY control vaccine. Trial participants were enrolled by age into 18-55, 56-69 and 70-plus year subgroups, with roughly 160, 29 and 62 TCR-sequenced participants respectively.

The time point tag for this specimen amounts to: about 28 days (+/-7) after the second vaccine dose. AZD1222 recipients whose second dose came at about 4 weeks and those whose second dose came at about 12 weeks were combined into one group, since spike-specific TCR depth and breadth did not differ between the two schedules. Samples from vaccinated people were obtained from the UK trials COV001 and COV002, which included a single-blind randomized controlled phase 2/3 trial of AZD1222 (ChAdOx1 nCoV-19) in healthy adults. Trial participant PBMC samples were collected at day 0 and day 28 after the second dose for TCRbeta chain sequencing. What the research found in general, with its limitations: Only five or six AZD1222 recipients were SARS-CoV-2 seropositive at baseline, limiting conclusions about previously exposed vaccinees. The whole spike protein was spanned by vaccine-associated CD4 TCRs, and dominant responses were seen in regions 160-218 and 743-854. After two AZD1222 doses, both the breadth and the depth of spike-specific TCRs were significantly higher than at day 0 and than in MenACWY recipients. Reportedly, close to half of the unique spike-specific TCRs recognized epitopes lying outside the regions that are mutated in the B.1.351 and B.1.1.7 variants. Most participants were white British and females outnumbered males, and the authors suggested that clonal diversity may have been underestimated. No day 14 peak-response samples were available, so repertoires were characterized only after the peak T cell response. The 56-69-year group was small, and its depth increase did not reach significance, likely because of low power.

This receptor was obtained from an adult who received the AZD1222 COVID-19 vaccine. Here the sequenced sample was peripheral blood, taken 28 days after the second AZD1222 dose.

The DNA sequence follows: TGTGCCAGCAGCCCGAGGGGCGGGACTAACACCGGGGAGCTGTTTTTT. It translates to CASSPRGGTNTGELFF. This sequence uses TRBV3-1 (or the pseudogene TRBV3-2) and TRBJ2-2; TRBD2 is possibly the D segment (6 matching bases). The germline ends are 14 bases apart after V is trimmed by 4 bases and J by 2 bases. From the cysteine up to the phenylalanine, the CDR3 has a length of 16 residues. Of the read, only the CDR3 DNA is kept; its 48 bases are in frame from base 1. CDR1 is given as LGHDT and CDR2 as YNNKEL, both from the germline V gene (reference sequence).